The clone carrying this TCR beta chain was detected only once. Antigen: not known. Sequencing used immunoSEQ multiplex PCR; TCRdb keeps in-frame clones, though not all of them. The data show 70,000 to 95,000 clones, nearly 95% seen once. These data originate in a study of OX40 agonist ivuxolimab in advanced cancers. Whole-study findings and limits: There were, on average, more expanded clones in CD8+ T cells than in CD4+.

The V gene's germline CDR1 is MGHRA and CDR2 YSYEKL. The V gene lost 0 bases and the J gene lost 7 bases, with 10 bases spanning the gap. The length of the CDR3 is 14 residues. The TCR sequence derives from an adult with an advanced solid tumor such as melanoma, head and neck, liver or kidney cancer. Sample: CD4+ or CD8+ T cells sorted from blood, taken in a trial of the OX40 agonist ivuxolimab. V and J are TRBV4-1 and TRBJ1-5, with D hard to call. CDR3 amino acids: CASSQDPGSQPQHF. Here the CDR3 DNA reads TGCGCCAGCAGCCAAGATCCGGGGAGCCAGCCCCAGCATTTT.